The 3 T cell receptor beta chains below come from one sample, sequenced in a study of shared clonotypes between healthy human individuals. Generated by immunoSEQ multiplex PCR, the TCRdb table keeps only in-frame clones and is missing some. Of around 510,000 clones in the sample, 95% to 97% were seen once. What was sequenced was naive CD4+ T cells sorted from blood. Subset defined: CD45RA+ positively selected. The receptors here all came from a woman younger than 45 in good health.

The sample holds a few counts of this clone. The gene calls are TRBV6-6 and TRBJ1-2, with D perhaps matching TRBD1 (5 bases). Looked up from germline, CDR1 is MNHNY and CDR2 is SVGAGI (reference sequence). V lost 5 bases, J lost 3 bases, and 7 bases lay in between. The CDR3 spans 12 residues. In DNA, the CDR3 is TGTGCCAGCAGTACAGGTTACTATGGCTACACCTTC. Translated: CASSTGYYGYTF.

The chain employs TRBV7-9 and TRBJ1-4, with D unresolved. V was cut by 6 bases and J by 8 bases, with 10 bases left in between. CDR1 is SEHNR and CDR2 is FQNEAQ in the germline V gene (reference sequence). The CDR3 has 12 residues. Here the CDR3 DNA reads TGTGCCAGCAGTGACTGGGTAGAAAAACTGTTTTTT. Amino acid sequence: CASSDWVEKLFF.

The chain links TRBV28 to TRBJ2-1; D is perhaps TRBD2 (5 bases). This CDR3 spans 14 amino acids. Trimming took off 2 bases at V and 5 bases at J, with 10 bases between the two ends. Germline loops: CDR1 MDHEN, CDR2 SYDVKM. CDR3 nucleotides: TGTGCCAGCAGTTTAAGGACTGGCCACAATGAGCAGTTCTTC. Its translation is CASSLRTGHNEQFF.